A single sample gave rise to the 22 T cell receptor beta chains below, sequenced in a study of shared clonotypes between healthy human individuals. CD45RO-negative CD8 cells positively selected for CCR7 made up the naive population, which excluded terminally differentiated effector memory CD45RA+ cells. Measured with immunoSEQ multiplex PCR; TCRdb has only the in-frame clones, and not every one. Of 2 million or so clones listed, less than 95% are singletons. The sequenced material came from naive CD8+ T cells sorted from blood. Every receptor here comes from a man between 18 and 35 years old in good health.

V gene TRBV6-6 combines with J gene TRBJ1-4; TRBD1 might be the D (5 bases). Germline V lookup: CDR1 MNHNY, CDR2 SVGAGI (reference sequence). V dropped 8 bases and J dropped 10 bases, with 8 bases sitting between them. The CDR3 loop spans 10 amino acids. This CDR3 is CASGQGKLFF. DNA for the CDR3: TGTGCCAGCGGGCAGGGAAAACTGTTTTTT.

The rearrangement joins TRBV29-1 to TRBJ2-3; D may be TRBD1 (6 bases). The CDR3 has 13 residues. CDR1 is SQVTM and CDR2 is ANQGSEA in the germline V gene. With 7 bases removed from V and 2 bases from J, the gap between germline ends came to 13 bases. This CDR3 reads CSERDINTDTQYF. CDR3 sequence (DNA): TGCAGCGAAAGGGACATCAACACAGATACGCAGTATTTT.

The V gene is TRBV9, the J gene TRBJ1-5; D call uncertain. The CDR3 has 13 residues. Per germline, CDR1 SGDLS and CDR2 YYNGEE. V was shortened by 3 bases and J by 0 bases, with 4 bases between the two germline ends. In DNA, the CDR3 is TGTGCCAGCAGCGGGTCTAGCAATCAGCCCCAGCATTTT. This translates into CASSGSSNQPQHF.

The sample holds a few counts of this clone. The CDR3 protein is CASSQDSGNQPQHF. The CDR3 coding sequence is TGCGCCAGCAGCCAAGATAGCGGGAATCAGCCCCAGCATTTT. The V and J genes are TRBV4-1 and TRBJ1-5; D is undetermined. There are 14 residues in the CDR3. The germline CDR1 and CDR2 sequences are MGHRA and YSYEKL. Between the trimmed V and J ends, which lost 0 bases and 4 bases, there was a span of 7 bases.

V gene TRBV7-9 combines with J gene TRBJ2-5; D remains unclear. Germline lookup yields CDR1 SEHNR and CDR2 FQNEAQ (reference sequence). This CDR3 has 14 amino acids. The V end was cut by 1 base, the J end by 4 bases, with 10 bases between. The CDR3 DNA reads TGTGCCAGCAGCTTAGTTTCCCTAGGAGAGACCCAGTACTTC. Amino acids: CASSLVSLGETQYF.

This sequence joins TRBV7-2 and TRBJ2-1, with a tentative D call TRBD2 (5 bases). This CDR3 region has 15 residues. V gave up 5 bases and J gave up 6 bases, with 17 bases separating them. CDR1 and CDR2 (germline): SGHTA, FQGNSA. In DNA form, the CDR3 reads TGTGCCAGCAGCAGTCTGGCGGGTATTTTCAATGAGCAGTTCTTC. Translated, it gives CASSSLAGIFNEQFF.

The CDR3 DNA is TGTGCCAGCAGCTTGGGACCTACTCCCTACGAGCAGTACTTC. This encodes CASSLGPTPYEQYF. The rearrangement joins TRBV5-5 to TRBJ2-7; no clear D. Germline assignment: CDR1 SGHKS and CDR2 YYEKEE (reference sequence). Trimming stripped 0 bases from V and 2 bases from J, with 9 bases between. The CDR3 loop spans 14 amino acids.

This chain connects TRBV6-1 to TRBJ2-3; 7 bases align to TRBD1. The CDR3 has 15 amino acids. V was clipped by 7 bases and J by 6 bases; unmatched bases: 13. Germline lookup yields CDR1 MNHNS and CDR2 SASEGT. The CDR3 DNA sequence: TGTGCCAGCAAGTTGACAGGGAAACCAACGGATACGCAGTATTTT. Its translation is CASKLTGKPTDTQYF.

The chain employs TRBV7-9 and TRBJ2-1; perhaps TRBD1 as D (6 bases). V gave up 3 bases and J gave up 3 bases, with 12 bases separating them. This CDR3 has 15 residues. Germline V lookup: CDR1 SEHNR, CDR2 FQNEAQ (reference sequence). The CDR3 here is CASSFRDTIYNEQFF. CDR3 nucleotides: TGTGCCAGCAGCTTCCGGGACACGATCTACAATGAGCAGTTCTTC.

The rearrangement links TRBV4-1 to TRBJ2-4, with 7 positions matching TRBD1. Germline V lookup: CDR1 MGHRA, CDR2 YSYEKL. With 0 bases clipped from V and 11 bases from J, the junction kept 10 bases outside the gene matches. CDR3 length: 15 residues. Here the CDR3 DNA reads TGCGCCAGCAGCCAAGATAGGGACAGCCTTTATTTTCAGTACTTC. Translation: CASSQDRDSLYFQYF.

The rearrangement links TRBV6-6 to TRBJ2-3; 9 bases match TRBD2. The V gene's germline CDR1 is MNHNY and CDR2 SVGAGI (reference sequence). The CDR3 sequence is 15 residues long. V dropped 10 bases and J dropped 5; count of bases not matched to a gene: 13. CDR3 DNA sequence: TGTGCCACCCACCTGGGAGCGGGGGGTGGAGATACGCAGTATTTT. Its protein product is CATHLGAGGGDTQYF.

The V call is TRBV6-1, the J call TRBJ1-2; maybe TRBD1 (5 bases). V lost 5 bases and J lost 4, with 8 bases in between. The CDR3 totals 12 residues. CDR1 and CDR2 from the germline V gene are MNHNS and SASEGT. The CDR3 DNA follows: TGTGCCAGCAGTCGGGACGTCTATGGCTACACCTTC. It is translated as CASSRDVYGYTF.

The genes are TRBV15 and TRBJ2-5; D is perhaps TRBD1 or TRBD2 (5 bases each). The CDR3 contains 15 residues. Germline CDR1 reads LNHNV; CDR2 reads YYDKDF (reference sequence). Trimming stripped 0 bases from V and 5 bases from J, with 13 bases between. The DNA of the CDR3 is TGTGCCACCAGCAGAGATGGGGGTAGCTCGGAGACCCAGTACTTC. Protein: CATSRDGGSSETQYF.

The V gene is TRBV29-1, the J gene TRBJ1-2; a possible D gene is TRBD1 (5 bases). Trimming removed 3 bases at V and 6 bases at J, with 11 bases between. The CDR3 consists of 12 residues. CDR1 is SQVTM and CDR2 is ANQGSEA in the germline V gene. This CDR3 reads CSVEAREDGYTF. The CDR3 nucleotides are TGCAGCGTTGAGGCCAGGGAGGATGGCTACACCTTC. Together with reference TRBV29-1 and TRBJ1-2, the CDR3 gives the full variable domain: SAVISQKPSRDICQRGTSLTIQCQVDSQVTMMFWYRQQPGQSLTLIATANQGSEATYESGFVIDKFPISRPNLTFSTLTVSNMSPEDSSIYLCSVEAREDGYTFGSGTRLTVV.

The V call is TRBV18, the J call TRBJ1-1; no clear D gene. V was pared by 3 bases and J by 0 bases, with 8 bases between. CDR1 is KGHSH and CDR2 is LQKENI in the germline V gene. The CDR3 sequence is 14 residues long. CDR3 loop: CASSPVTMNTEAFF. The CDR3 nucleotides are TGTGCCAGCTCACCGGTTACCATGAACACTGAAGCTTTCTTT.

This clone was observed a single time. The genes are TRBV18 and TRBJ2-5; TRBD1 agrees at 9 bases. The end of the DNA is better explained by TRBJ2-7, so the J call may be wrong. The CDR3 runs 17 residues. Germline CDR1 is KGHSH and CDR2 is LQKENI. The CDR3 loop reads CASSGPNEQGASYEQYF. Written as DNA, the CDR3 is TGTGCCAGCTCGGGACCCAATGAACAGGGGGCTTCCTACGAGCAGTACTTC.

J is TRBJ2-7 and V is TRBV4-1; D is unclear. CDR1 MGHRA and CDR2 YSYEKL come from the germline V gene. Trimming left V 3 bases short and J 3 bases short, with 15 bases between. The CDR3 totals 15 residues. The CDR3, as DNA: TGCGCCAGCAGCCATACAGTCAGTGGATTCTACGAGCAGTACTTC. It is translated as CASSHTVSGFYEQYF.

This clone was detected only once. CDR3: CASSFTGLMNTEAFF. The CDR3 DNA reads TGTGCCAGCAGCTTCACGGGACTCATGAACACTGAAGCTTTCTTT. The rearrangement joins TRBV7-2 to TRBJ1-1; the D gene is possibly TRBD1 (5 bases). V dropped 3 bases and J dropped 0 bases, with 11 bases sitting between them. CDR3 length: 15 amino acids. CDR1 is SGHTA and CDR2 is FQGNSA in the germline V gene.

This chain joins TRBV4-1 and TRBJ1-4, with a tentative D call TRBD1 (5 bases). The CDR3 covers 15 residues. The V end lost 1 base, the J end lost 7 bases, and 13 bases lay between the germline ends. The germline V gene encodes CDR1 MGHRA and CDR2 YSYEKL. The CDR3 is CASSQVGREGEKLFF. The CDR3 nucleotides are TGCGCCAGCAGCCAAGTGGGCAGGGAAGGTGAAAAACTGTTTTTT.

CDR3 sequence (DNA): TGTGCCAGCAGTTTAGAAGGGCGACAGGGACCCAATCAGCCCCAGCATTTT. This sequence encodes CASSLEGRQGPNQPQHF. V and J are TRBV28 and TRBJ1-5; 7 nucleotides line up with TRBD1. Germline V gene lookup returns CDR1 MDHEN and CDR2 SYDVKM. The CDR3 totals 17 residues. The trim removed 2 bases at V and 3 bases at J, leaving 10 bases unmatched.

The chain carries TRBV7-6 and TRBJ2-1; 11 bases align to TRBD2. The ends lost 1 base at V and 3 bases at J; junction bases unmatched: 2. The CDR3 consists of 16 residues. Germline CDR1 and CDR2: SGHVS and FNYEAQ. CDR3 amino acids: CASSLGTSGGYNEQFF. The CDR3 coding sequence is TGTGCCAGCAGCTTAGGTACTAGCGGGGGCTACAATGAGCAGTTCTTC.

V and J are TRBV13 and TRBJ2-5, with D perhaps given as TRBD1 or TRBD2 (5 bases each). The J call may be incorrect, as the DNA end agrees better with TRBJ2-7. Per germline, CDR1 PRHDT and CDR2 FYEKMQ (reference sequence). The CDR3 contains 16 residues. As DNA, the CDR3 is TGTGCCAGCAGCTCCACACTACTAGGTATAACAGGCGAGCAGTACTTC. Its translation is CASSSTLLGITGEQYF.